What follows is one T cell receptor (beta chain) and its context. These data belong to a study of blood T cell repertoires in COVID-19. The CDR3 runs 13 residues. Germline CDR1 reads SEHNR; CDR2 reads FQNEAQ (reference sequence). Trimming took 5 bases from V and 4 from J; bases not matched to a gene: 3. Assay: immunoSEQ multiplex PCR; the TCRdb copy retains only in-frame clones and omits some. The data show about 270,000 clones, roughly 91% seen once. Sample: PBMCs or T cells enriched from blood (not recorded which). The origin of this receptor is a middle-aged woman with acute COVID-19. This chain joins TRBV7-9 and TRBJ1-1; TRBD1 matches 8 bases. The CDR3 loop reads CASSQDRVTEAFF. The CDR3 nucleotides read TGTGCCAGCAGCCAGGACAGGGTCACTGAAGCTTTCTTT.